This T cell receptor (beta chain) derives from a study of early T cells in non-severe SARS-CoV-2 infection. Study-wide background: Sequencing of unsorted whole blood was done on bulk RNA, leaving chains unpaired. General study results and limits: Anti-spike CD8 specificities were favored by VDJdb matching, whose results missed private and CD4 specificities.

This clonotype has at least ten counts. Its specificity is not known. Unique molecular identifiers were affixed to single, distinct cDNA molecules. TCRdb analysed the 5' RACE reads with MiXCR anew, one entry per CDR3 protein. The sample has 20,000 to 30,000 distinct CDR3 sequences; about 4% are singletons. V gave up 2 bases and J gave up 7 bases; unmatched junction bases: 9. Germline CDR1 ENHRY, CDR2 SYGVKD. This CDR3 has 16 residues. The V gene is TRBV10-3, the J gene TRBJ2-1, with TRBD2 matching over 9 bases. The sequenced sample consisted of whole blood. The TCR originated in an adult who was a healthcare worker with PCR-confirmed SARS-CoV-2 infection or an uninfected control (not recorded which). The CDR3 nucleotides are TGTGCCATCAGTGAGGCTAGCGGGAAGGTTGGGAATGAGCAGTTCTTC. Translating it yields CAISEASGKVGNEQFF.